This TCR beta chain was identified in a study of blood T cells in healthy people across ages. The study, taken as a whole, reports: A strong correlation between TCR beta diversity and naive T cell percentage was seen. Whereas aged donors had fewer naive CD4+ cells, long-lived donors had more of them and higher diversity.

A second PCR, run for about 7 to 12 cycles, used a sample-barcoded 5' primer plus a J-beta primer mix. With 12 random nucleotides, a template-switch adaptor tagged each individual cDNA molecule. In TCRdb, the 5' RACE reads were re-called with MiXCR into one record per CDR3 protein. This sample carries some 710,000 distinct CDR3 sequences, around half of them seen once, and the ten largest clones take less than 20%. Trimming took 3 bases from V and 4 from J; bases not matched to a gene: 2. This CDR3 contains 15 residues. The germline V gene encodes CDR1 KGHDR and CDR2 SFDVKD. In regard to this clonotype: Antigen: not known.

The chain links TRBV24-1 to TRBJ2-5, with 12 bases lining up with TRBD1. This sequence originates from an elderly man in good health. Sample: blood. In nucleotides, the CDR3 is TGTGCCACCAGTGATGCGGGACAGGGGGCAGAGACCCAGTACTTC. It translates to CATSDAGQGAETQYF.